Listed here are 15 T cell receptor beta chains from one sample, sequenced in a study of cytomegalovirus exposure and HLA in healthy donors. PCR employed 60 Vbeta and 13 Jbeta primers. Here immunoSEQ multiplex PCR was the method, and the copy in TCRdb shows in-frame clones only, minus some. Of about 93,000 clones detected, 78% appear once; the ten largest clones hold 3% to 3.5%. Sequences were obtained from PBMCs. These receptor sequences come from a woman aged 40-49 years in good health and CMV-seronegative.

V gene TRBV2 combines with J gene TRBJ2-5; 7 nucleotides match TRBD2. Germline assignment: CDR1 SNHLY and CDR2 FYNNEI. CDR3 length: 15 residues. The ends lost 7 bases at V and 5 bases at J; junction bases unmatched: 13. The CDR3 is CASKWEGSRVETQYF. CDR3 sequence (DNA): TGTGCCAGCAAGTGGGAGGGCTCTCGCGTGGAGACCCAGTACTTC. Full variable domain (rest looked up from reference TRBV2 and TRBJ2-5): EPEVTQTPSHQVTQMGQEVILRCVPISNHLYFYWYRQILGQKVEFLVSFYNNEISEKSEIFDDQFSVERPDGSNFTLKIRSTKLEDSAMYFCASKWEGSRVETQYFGPGTRLLVL.

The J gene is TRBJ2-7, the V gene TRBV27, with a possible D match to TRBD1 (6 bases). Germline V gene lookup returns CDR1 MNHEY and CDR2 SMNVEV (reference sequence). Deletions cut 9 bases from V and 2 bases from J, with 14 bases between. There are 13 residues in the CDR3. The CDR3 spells CASQGFLPYEQYF. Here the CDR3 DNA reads TGTGCCAGTCAGGGGTTTTTACCCTACGAGCAGTACTTC.

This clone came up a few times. In DNA, the CDR3 is TGTGCCAGCAGTCCTGGCAGGGGCCCCTTCTACGAGCAGTACTTC. Residues: CASSPGRGPFYEQYF. J is TRBJ2-7 and V is TRBV6-5, with D possibly matching TRBD1 (6 bases). V lost 5 bases and J lost 3, with 17 bases in between. This CDR3 is 15 amino acids long. Per the germline V gene, CDR1 is MNHEY and CDR2 is SVGAGI.

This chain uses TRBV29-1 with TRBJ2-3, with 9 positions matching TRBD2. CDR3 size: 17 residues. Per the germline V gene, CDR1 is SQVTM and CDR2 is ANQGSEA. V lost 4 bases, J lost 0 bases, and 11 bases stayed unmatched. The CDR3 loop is CSVGQFALAGSTDTQYF. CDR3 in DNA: TGCAGCGTTGGGCAATTCGCACTAGCGGGCAGCACAGATACGCAGTATTTT.

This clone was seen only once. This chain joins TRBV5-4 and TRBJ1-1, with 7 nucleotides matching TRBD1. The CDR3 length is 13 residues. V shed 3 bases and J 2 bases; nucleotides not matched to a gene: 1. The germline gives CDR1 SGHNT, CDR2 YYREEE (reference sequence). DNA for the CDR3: TGTGCCAGCAGCTACAGGGGTAACACTGAAGCTTTCTTT. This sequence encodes CASSYRGNTEAFF.

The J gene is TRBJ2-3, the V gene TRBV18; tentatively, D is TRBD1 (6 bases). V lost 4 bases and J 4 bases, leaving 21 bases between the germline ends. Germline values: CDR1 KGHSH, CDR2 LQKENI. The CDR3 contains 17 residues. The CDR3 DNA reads TGTGCCAGCTCACTAATGGGGGCCAATTCCGGACCAGATACGCAGTATTTT. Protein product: CASSLMGANSGPDTQYF.

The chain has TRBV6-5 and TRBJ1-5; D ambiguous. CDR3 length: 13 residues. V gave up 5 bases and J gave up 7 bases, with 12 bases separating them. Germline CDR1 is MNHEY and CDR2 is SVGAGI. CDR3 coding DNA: TGTGCCAGCAGTCCTCAGAGGTTCCAGCCCCAGCATTTT. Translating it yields CASSPQRFQPQHF.

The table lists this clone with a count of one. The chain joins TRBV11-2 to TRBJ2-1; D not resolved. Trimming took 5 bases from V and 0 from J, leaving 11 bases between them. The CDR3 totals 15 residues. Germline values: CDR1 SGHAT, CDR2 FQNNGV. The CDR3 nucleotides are TGTGCCAGCAGCCTTTACAGTGGCTCCTACAATGAGCAGTTCTTC. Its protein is CASSLYSGSYNEQFF.

CDR3 DNA sequence: TGTGCCAGCAGCGTAGGACTAGCGGGTGAGCAGTTCTTC. Translating it yields CASSVGLAGEQFF. The rearrangement uses TRBV9 and TRBJ2-1; 10 positions match TRBD2. The CDR3 length is 13 residues. The germline CDR1 and CDR2 sequences are SGDLS and YYNGEE. The junction had 0 bases not matched to a gene; V was cut back by 0 bases and J by 9 bases.

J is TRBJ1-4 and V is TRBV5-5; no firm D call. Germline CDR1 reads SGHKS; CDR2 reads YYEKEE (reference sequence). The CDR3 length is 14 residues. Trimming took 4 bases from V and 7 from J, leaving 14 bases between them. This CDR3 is CASSPLSFGEKLFF. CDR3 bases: TGTGCCAGCAGCCCCCTCTCCTTCGGTGAAAAACTGTTTTTT.

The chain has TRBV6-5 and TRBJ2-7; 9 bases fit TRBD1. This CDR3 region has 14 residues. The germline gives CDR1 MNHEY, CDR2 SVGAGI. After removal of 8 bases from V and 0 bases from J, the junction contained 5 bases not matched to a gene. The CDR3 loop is CASRRDRDSYEQYF. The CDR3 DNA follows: TGTGCCAGCCGGCGGGACAGGGACTCCTACGAGCAGTACTTC.

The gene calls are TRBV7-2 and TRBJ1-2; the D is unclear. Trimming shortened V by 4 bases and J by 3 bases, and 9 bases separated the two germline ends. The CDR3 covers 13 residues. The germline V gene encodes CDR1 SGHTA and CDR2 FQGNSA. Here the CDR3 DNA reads TGTGCCAGCAGCTCAGAATCCTACTATGGCTACACCTTC. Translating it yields CASSSESYYGYTF.

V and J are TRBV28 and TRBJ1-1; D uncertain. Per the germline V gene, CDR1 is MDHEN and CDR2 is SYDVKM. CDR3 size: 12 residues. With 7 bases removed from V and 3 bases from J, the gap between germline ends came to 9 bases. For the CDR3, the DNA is TGTGCCAGCATCTCCCCAGACACTGAAGCTTTCTTT. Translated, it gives CASISPDTEAFF.

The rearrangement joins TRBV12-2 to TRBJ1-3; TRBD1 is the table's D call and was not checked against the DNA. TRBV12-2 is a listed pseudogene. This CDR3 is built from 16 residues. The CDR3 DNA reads TGTGCAAGTCGCTTCCGGACAGGGAAGGCTGGAAACACCATATATTTT. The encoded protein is CASRFRTGKAGNTIYF.

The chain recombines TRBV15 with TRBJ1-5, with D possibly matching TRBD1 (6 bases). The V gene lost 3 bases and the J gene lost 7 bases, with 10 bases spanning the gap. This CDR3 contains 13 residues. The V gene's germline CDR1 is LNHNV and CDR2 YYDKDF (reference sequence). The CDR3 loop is CATSRVQGQPQHF. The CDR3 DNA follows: TGTGCCACCAGCAGGGTCCAGGGGCAGCCCCAGCATTTT.